Each of the 32 T cell receptor beta chains below was sequenced from the same sample in a study of radiation and T cells in renal cell carcinoma. As to time point: baseline pretreatment blood. The treatment is: 15 Gy SBRT to primary tumor, nephrectomy 4 weeks later. The method was immunoSEQ multiplex PCR; TCRdb's version includes in-frame clones alone and lacks a portion of them. The table lists 150,000 or so clones, approximately 90% of them singletons. The sequenced sample was blood, obtained from a patient whose treatment included radiotherapy and nephrectomy. These receptors were collected from a woman in her 70s with renal cell carcinoma.

This clone occurred once. The V call is TRBV15, the J call TRBJ1-4, with 10 bases matching TRBD1. The CDR3 totals 15 residues. V shed 8 bases, J shed 0 bases, and the junction held 3 bases outside the gene matches. Looked up from germline, CDR1 is LNHNV and CDR2 is YYDKDF (reference sequence). The CDR3: CATRDRGATNEKLFF. DNA for the CDR3: TGTGCCACCCGGGACAGGGGCGCAACTAATGAAAAACTGTTTTTT.

V and J are TRBV28 and TRBJ2-7; 8 bases map to TRBD1. There are 13 residues in the CDR3. Germline loops: CDR1 MDHEN, CDR2 SYDVKM. The trim removed 8 bases at V and 5 bases at J, leaving 8 bases unmatched. The chain's CDR3 is CASSGGASHEQYF. The CDR3 nucleotides read TGTGCCAGCTCAGGGGGCGCTTCCCACGAGCAGTACTTC.

J is TRBJ2-7 and V is TRBV2; D is unclear. Trimming removed 7 bases at V and 1 base at J, with 8 bases between. Germline lookup yields CDR1 SNHLY and CDR2 FYNNEI. The CDR3 runs 12 residues. CDR3 amino acids: CASTRESYEQYF. The CDR3 DNA reads as TGTGCCAGCACCAGAGAATCCTACGAGCAGTACTTC.

Of note for this clone: The sample carries other DNA sequences with the same CDR3. The V call is TRBV4-1, the J call TRBJ2-7; possibly TRBD2 for D (5 bases). Germline CDR1 and CDR2: MGHRA and YSYEKL. V was clipped by 3 bases and J by 11 bases, with 20 bases between them. This CDR3 is 14 amino acids long. The CDR3 loop reads CASSQDSGGDIKYF. DNA for the CDR3: TGCGCCAGCAGCCAGGACTCGGGTGGGGATATCAAGTACTTC.

This clone was recorded only once. J is TRBJ1-2 and V is TRBV10-3, with D perhaps TRBD1 (6 bases). This CDR3 has 15 residues. CDR1 and CDR2 from the germline V gene are ENHRY and SYGVKD. The germline V and J ends were trimmed by 0 bases and 4 bases, with 12 bases remaining between them. The CDR3 DNA sequence: TGTGCCATCAGTGAGTCGAAGGACAGAAGCTATGGCTACACCTTC. It codes for CAISESKDRSYGYTF.

This clone has only one observation. The chain employs TRBV5-1 and TRBJ2-5, with unresolved D. V lost 4 bases to trimming and J lost 3 bases, with 13 bases between them. The germline V gene has CDR1 SGHRS and CDR2 YFSETQ. The CDR3 is 14 residues long. CDR3 DNA sequence: TGCGCCAGCAGCGTCGGACGCAACGAAGAGACCCAGTACTTC. Translation gives CASSVGRNEETQYF.

The rearrangement uses TRBV10-3 and TRBJ1-5; the match to TRBD1 covers 12 bases. Looked up from germline, CDR1 is ENHRY and CDR2 is SYGVKD. V lost 0 bases and J lost 6; bases outside the gene matches: 3. The CDR3 has 16 amino acids. CDR3 bases: TGTGCCATCAGTGAGTCGAAGGGACAGGGGGCTCAGCCCCAGCATTTT. It specifies CAISESKGQGAQPQHF.

This clone appeared once. J is TRBJ1-2 and V is TRBV19; D is ambiguous. The CDR3 spans 13 residues. Trimming took off 2 bases at V and 4 bases at J, with 8 bases between the two ends. Germline CDR1 and CDR2: LNHDA and SQIVND (reference sequence). The CDR3 is CASSIQIFYGYTF. The CDR3 nucleotides read TGTGCCAGTAGTATACAGATCTTCTATGGCTACACCTTC.

This clone was found a few times. The CDR3 sequence: CASSQDEAANTIYF. In DNA form, the CDR3 reads TGTGCCAGCAGCCAAGATGAGGCGGCAAACACCATATATTTT. The V call is TRBV4-2, the J call TRBJ1-3; no firm D call. Germline CDR1 LGHNA, CDR2 YNFKEQ. This CDR3 contains 14 residues. V lost 0 bases and J lost 6, with 9 bases in between.

Concerning this clone itself: Mismatch with germline at one junction end may stem from a read error. The J gene is TRBJ1-6, the V gene TRBV9; D is unclear. The CDR3 extends over 16 amino acids. Germline V gene data show CDR1 as SGDLS and CDR2 as YYNGEE. The CDR3 sequence: CASSVSIRVYDSPLHF. In DNA form, the CDR3 reads TGTGCCAGCAGCGTATCAATAAGGGTCTATGATTCACCCCTCCACTTT.

The chain employs TRBV7-2 and TRBJ1-2; D is unclear. From germline, CDR1 is SGHTA and CDR2 FQGNSA. V was cut by 5 bases and J by 8 bases, with 9 bases left in between. The CDR3 spans 11 residues. The CDR3 coding sequence is TGTGCCAGCAGCCTCAAGGAGGGCTACACCTTC. Encoded protein: CASSLKEGYTF.

The chain uses TRBV6-5 and TRBJ1-1; 11 bases map to TRBD1. The CDR3 length is 15 residues. Germline trimming cut 7 bases from V and 1 base from J; bases unmatched to any gene: 5. Germline-derived CDR1 and CDR2 are MNHEY and SVGAGI. CDR3 nucleotide sequence: TGTGCCAGCATGGACAGGGGGCGCGGGAACACTGAAGCTTTCTTT. Its protein is CASMDRGRGNTEAFF.

The V and J genes are TRBV6-1 and TRBJ2-7; the D gene is possibly TRBD2 (6 bases). The germline V gene encodes CDR1 MNHNS and CDR2 SASEGT. This CDR3 is built from 15 residues. The germline V and J ends were trimmed by 4 bases and 2 bases, with 15 bases remaining between them. DNA of the CDR3: TGTGCCAGCAGTGCCGTCGCGGGGTCTACCTACGAGCAGTACTTC. It encodes CASSAVAGSTYEQYF.

The gene calls are TRBV18 and TRBJ1-6; D not certain. Germline loops: CDR1 KGHSH, CDR2 LQKENI. Between the trimmed V and J ends, which lost 3 bases and 9 bases, there was a span of 9 bases. CDR3 length: 13 residues. The DNA of the CDR3 is TGTGCCAGCTCACCGGACCCCACTTCACCCCTCCACTTT. Its translation is CASSPDPTSPLHF. Complete variable domain (other parts from reference TRBV18 and TRBJ1-6): NAGVMQNPRHLVRRRGQEARLRCSPMKGHSHVYWYRQLPEEGLKFMVYLQKENIIDESGMPKERFSAEFPKEGPSILRIQQVVRGDSAAYFCASSPDPTSPLHFGNGTRLTVT.

The sample holds a few counts of this clone. V and J are TRBV2 and TRBJ1-1, with D unclear. This CDR3 region has 13 residues. V lost 3 bases, J lost 1 base, and 6 bases lay in between. Germline CDR1 reads SNHLY; CDR2 reads FYNNEI. CDR3 protein: CASSDRWNTEAFF. The CDR3 DNA sequence: TGTGCCAGCAGTGATAGGTGGAACACTGAAGCTTTCTTT.

This chain links TRBV7-2 with TRBJ1-2, with D maybe TRBD1 (6 bases). Trimming stripped 0 bases from V and 8 bases from J, with 16 bases between. The CDR3 runs 15 residues. The V gene's germline CDR1 is SGHTA and CDR2 FQGNSA. The DNA of the CDR3 is TGTGCCAGCAGCTTAGCCAGGACAGAGGGCAGCGGCTACACCTTC. This sequence encodes CASSLARTEGSGYTF.

The J gene is TRBJ1-3, the V gene TRBV10-3; possible D gene TRBD1, 6 bases. Germline-derived CDR1 and CDR2 are ENHRY and SYGVKD. V lost 11 bases, J lost 3 bases, and 20 bases lay in between. The CDR3 extends over 15 amino acids. CDR3: CASSGPGGVGNTIYF. CDR3 sequence (DNA): TGTGCCTCCTCAGGGCCGGGGGGCGTTGGAAACACCATATATTTT.

The chain couples TRBV10-3 to TRBJ2-3, with TRBD2 matching over 9 bases. The germline V gene has CDR1 ENHRY and CDR2 SYGVKD. The CDR3 is made up of 13 amino acids. Unmatched junction bases numbered 6, after V lost 8 bases and J lost 6 bases. The CDR3 nucleotides read TGTGCCATCGGCGGGGGGGTAACCGATACGCAGTATTTT. This encodes CAIGGGVTDTQYF.

The gene calls are TRBV27 and TRBJ1-1; D is undetermined. The CDR3 is 13 residues long. V lost 6 bases, J lost 0 bases, and 8 bases lay in between. CDR1 is MNHEY, CDR2 SMNVEV, per germline (reference sequence). As DNA, the CDR3 is TGTGCCAGCAGCCCTATAATGAACACTGAAGCTTTCTTT. Translating it yields CASSPIMNTEAFF.

The chain is built from TRBV5-1 and TRBJ1-1; D is possibly TRBD1 (6 bases). This CDR3 has 15 amino acids. Germline CDR1 and CDR2: SGHRS and YFSETQ. V lost 0 bases, J lost 0 bases, and 9 bases lay in between. The CDR3, as DNA: TGCGCCAGCAGCTTGGCCGGGGGCGTGAACACTGAAGCTTTCTTT. Its translation is CASSLAGGVNTEAFF. The full variable domain, with the rest looked up from reference TRBV5-1 and TRBJ1-1, is KAGVTQTPRYLIKTRGQQVTLSCSPISGHRSVSWYQQTPGQGLQFLFEYFSETQRNKGNFPGRFSGRQFSNSRSEMNVSTLELGDSALYLCASSLAGGVNTEAFFGQGTRLTVV.

The chain employs TRBV19 and TRBJ2-5; 11 positions agree with TRBD2. J lost 0 bases, V lost 7 bases, and 4 bases had no gene match. The CDR3 is 15 residues long. Germline CDR1 is LNHDA and CDR2 is SQIVND (reference sequence). In nucleotides, the CDR3 is TGTGCCAGTATCGAGACTAGCGGGGACCAAGAGACCCAGTACTTC. It encodes CASIETSGDQETQYF.

The chain joins TRBV28 to TRBJ2-3, with D maybe TRBD1 (6 bases). This CDR3 contains 16 residues. Looked up from germline, CDR1 is MDHEN and CDR2 is SYDVKM. V was pared by 6 bases and J by 0 bases, with 16 bases between. In nucleotides, the CDR3 is TGTGCCAGCAGCTTTACGGGGCAGGGGAGCACAGATACGCAGTATTTT. The encoded protein is CASSFTGQGSTDTQYF.

V is TRBV9 and J is TRBJ2-2; D ambiguous. Germline CDR1 and CDR2: SGDLS and YYNGEE. V was trimmed by 0 bases and J by 3 bases, leaving 6 bases between them. The CDR3 runs 14 residues. In DNA, the CDR3 is TGTGCCAGCAGCGTAGCAGCTTACACCGGGGAGCTGTTTTTT. Residues: CASSVAAYTGELFF.

The chain recombines TRBV19 with TRBJ2-5; 10 bases fit TRBD1. The CDR3 runs to 15 residues. Germline-derived CDR1 and CDR2 are LNHDA and SQIVND (reference sequence). Germline trimming cut 1 base from V and 3 bases from J; bases unmatched to any gene: 2. The CDR3 DNA sequence: TGTGCCAGTAGTATAGGACAGGGGGCAGAAGAGACCCAGTACTTC. Protein: CASSIGQGAEETQYF. The full variable domain, completed using reference TRBV19 and TRBJ2-5, is DGGITQSPKYLFRKEGQNVTLSCEQNLNHDAMYWYRQDPGQGLRLIYYSQIVNDFQKGDIAEGYSVSREKKESFPLTVTSAQKNPTAFYLCASSIGQGAEETQYFGPGTRLLVL.

The gene calls are TRBV30 and TRBJ1-2; no definite D call. Germline lookup yields CDR1 GTSNPN and CDR2 SVGIG (reference sequence). The germline V and J ends were trimmed by 0 bases and 3 bases, with 5 bases remaining between them. The CDR3 is made up of 12 amino acids. CDR3 amino acids: CAWSVGHYGYTF. CDR3 nucleotides: TGTGCCTGGAGTGTAGGACACTATGGCTACACCTTC.

The V and J genes are TRBV28 and TRBJ2-3, with a possible D match to TRBD1 (6 bases). CDR1 and CDR2 (germline): MDHEN, SYDVKM. The V gene lost 7 bases and the J gene lost 1 base, with 6 bases spanning the gap. There are 12 residues in the CDR3. CDR3 coding DNA: TGTGCCAGCAACAGGGGCACAGATACGCAGTATTTT. This translates into CASNRGTDTQYF.

V usage is TRBV5-1 and J usage is TRBJ1-1, with 8 nucleotides matching TRBD1. Germline V CDR1 and CDR2: SGHRS, YFSETQ. Trimming cost V 1 base and J 4 bases; bases outside gene matches: 3. This CDR3 region has 14 residues. The CDR3 is CASSLSGGGTEAFF. CDR3 DNA sequence: TGCGCCAGCAGCTTGTCAGGGGGCGGCACTGAAGCTTTCTTT. The complete variable domain, with remaining parts taken from reference TRBV5-1 and TRBJ1-1, reads KAGVTQTPRYLIKTRGQQVTLSCSPISGHRSVSWYQQTPGQGLQFLFEYFSETQRNKGNFPGRFSGRQFSNSRSEMNVSTLELGDSALYLCASSLSGGGTEAFFGQGTRLTVV.

The V and J genes are TRBV6-4 and TRBJ2-3, with D tentatively TRBD1 (6 bases). The length of the CDR3 is 16 residues. With 6 bases removed from V and 3 bases from J, the gap between germline ends came to 19 bases. Germline V gene lookup returns CDR1 MRHNA and CDR2 SNTAGT. CDR3 sequence: CASSDSKRGFTDTQYF. The CDR3 DNA reads TGTGCCAGCAGCGATTCAAAGAGGGGGTTTACAGATACGCAGTATTTT.

The V gene is TRBV19, the J gene TRBJ2-1, with D perhaps matching TRBD1 or TRBD2 (5 bases each). In germline, CDR1 is LNHDA, CDR2 SQIVND (reference sequence). V was cut by 4 bases and J by 6 bases, with 16 bases left in between. The length of the CDR3 is 15 residues. Written as DNA, the CDR3 is TGTGCCAGTAGTAAGGGACGACCGACCTCCAATGAGCAGTTCTTC. Protein product: CASSKGRPTSNEQFF.

V usage is TRBV5-4 and J usage is TRBJ2-2, with D possibly matching TRBD1 (6 bases). Trimming pared 4 bases from V and 7 bases from J, leaving 11 bases between. CDR1 is SGHNT and CDR2 is YYREEE in the germline V gene (reference sequence). The CDR3 contains 13 residues. The CDR3 reads CASSKRTDGELFF. CDR3 nucleotide sequence: TGTGCCAGCAGCAAACGGACAGACGGGGAGCTGTTTTTT.

The chain carries TRBV7-8 and TRBJ2-5, with 7 bases identical to TRBD1. Unmatched junction bases numbered 11, after V lost 3 bases and J lost 4 bases. The CDR3 contains 16 residues. Germline V lookup: CDR1 SGHVS, CDR2 FQNEAQ. The DNA of the CDR3 is TGTGCCAGCAGCTTGTCTCCGGGACAGATAGTAGAGACCCAGTACTTC. Its protein product is CASSLSPGQIVETQYF.

CDR3 sequence: CASSPSEGQGPPNEKLFF. The DNA for the CDR3 is TGCGCCAGCAGCCCTAGCGAGGGACAGGGTCCCCCTAATGAAAAACTGTTTTTT. The chain has TRBV4-3 and TRBJ1-4; TRBD1 matches at 9 bases. With 4 bases clipped from V and 3 bases from J, the junction kept 12 bases outside the gene matches. CDR3 size: 18 residues. Germline V gene data show CDR1 as LGHNA and CDR2 as YSLEER.